The source of this TCR beta chain is a study of T-cell reconstitution after alpha-beta-depleted transplantation in children (dated by TCRdb to 2016 to 2018). About the full investigation: Using TCR repertoire profiling, the study quantitatively followed how T-cell immune reconstitution unfolded in children after TCRalphabeta/CD19-depleted allogeneic hematopoietic cell transplantation. Broad study findings and their caveats: In some patients, the high TCRbeta diversity seen at day 60 was put down to recipient T cells and intrathymic progenitors that had survived conditioning. About two months after transplant, the apparently early recovery of alphabetaT-cell counts reportedly depended on just several hundred clones that had expanded rapidly and came from non-depleted graft cells. The frequencies of hyperexpanded clones fell over the following months, and after one year, T-cell counts and TCRbeta diversity were mostly attributed to newly produced T cells.

Libraries were made using PCR. The sample was run on an Illumina HiSeq 2500. Molecular barcoding was employed in the preparation of TCR libraries, with unique molecular identifiers being used to normalize TCRbeta repertoire quantification. TCRdb's own reprocessing of the public reads used fastp at Q25 and MiXCR and kept productive beta chains. Entries are consolidated by CDR3 protein sequence, retaining the most common genes and DNA. This sample gives 700,000 to 950,000 distinct CDR3 sequences in total; roughly 15% of them show up just once. The top ten clones comprise under 6% of the sample. The sample's treatment or condition label is to be understood as: allogeneic hematopoietic cell transplantation with graft depleted of TCRalphabeta T cells and CD19 B cells. The transplant recipients were children given TCRalphabeta/CD19-depleted allogeneic hematopoietic cell grafts. This clonotype has a count of ten or more. This receptor's antigen is unknown. No quality values exist for individual bases; no much larger clone is one base distant.

The sequenced sample was PBMCs, mostly from graft donor cells, obtained 360 days after TCRalphabeta/CD19-depleted stem cell transplant. The sequence was obtained from a male patient aged 10 to 17 who had a stem cell transplant for acute lymphoblastic leukemia, so the T cells may come from the graft donor.

The nucleotide sequence reads TGCGCCAGCAGCCAACCTAGCTCCGAGCAGTACTTC. It translates to CASSQPSSEQYF. Recombination connected TRBV5-1 to TRBJ2-7; TRBD2 might be the D gene, on 5 matching bases. The germline V gene gives CDR1 as SGHRS and CDR2 as YFSETQ. Including the terminal cysteine and phenylalanine, the CDR3 comprises 12 residues. This entry keeps only the CDR3 DNA: 36 bases, framed from base 1. Trimming takes 4 bases from V and 6 bases from J, and the germline ends sit 11 bases apart.